This T cell receptor beta chain was obtained from a study of Ad26.COV2.S vaccination and SARS-CoV-2 variants. Study-wide context: A COV1001 Ad26.COV2.S trial-arm participant provided the sample. Once or twice, 56 days apart, Ad26.COV2.S was delivered intramuscularly.

The germline gives CDR1 MNHEY, CDR2 SMNVEV (reference sequence). Trimming at V came to 5 bases and at J to 1 base, leaving 4 bases not matched to a gene. The CDR3 length is 14 residues. Measured with immunoSEQ multiplex PCR; TCRdb has only the in-frame clones, and not every one. The data contain 300,000 to 350,000 clones, roughly 90% of them singletons. Notes on this clone: Its matching antigen is unknown.

The treatment: 15 to 20 received Ad26.COV2.S at low or high dose, single or two shots; 5 received placebo; per-sample allocation not given. All samples were drawn on day 63, counting from the first vaccine or placebo injection. An Ad26 vector was used to express Wuhan-strain SARS-CoV-2 spike as the vaccine. Study-level results: Comparable non-spike TCR breadth was observed in vaccine and placebo recipients.

The V and J genes are TRBV27 and TRBJ1-1; 7 positions agree with TRBD1. Sequencing used peripheral blood, obtained in a trial of Ad26.COV2.S vaccine versus placebo. This TCR came from a person aged 18-60 years who received the Ad26.COV2.S COVID-19 vaccine or a placebo. CDR3 nucleotides: TGTGCCAGCAGTCTGGGGACAGAGAACACTGAAGCTTTCTTT. Residues: CASSLGTENTEAFF.